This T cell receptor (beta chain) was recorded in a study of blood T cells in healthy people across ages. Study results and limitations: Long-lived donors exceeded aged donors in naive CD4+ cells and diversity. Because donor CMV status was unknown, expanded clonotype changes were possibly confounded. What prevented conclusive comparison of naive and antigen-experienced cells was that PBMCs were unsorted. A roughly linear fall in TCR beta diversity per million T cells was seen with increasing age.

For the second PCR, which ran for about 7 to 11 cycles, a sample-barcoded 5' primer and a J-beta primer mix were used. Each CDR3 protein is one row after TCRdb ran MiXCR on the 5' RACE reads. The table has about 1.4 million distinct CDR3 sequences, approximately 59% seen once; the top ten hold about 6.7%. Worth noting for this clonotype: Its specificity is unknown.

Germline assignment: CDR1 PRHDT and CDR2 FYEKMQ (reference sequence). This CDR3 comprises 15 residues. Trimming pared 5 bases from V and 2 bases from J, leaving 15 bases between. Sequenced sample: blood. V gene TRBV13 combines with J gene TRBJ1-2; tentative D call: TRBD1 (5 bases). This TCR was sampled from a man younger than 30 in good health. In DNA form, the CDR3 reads TGTGCCAGCAGCCTAAGGACACCGAGGAACTATGGCTACACCTTC. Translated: CASSLRTPRNYGYTF.